The present TCR beta chain was sequenced within a study of beta chain features in type 1 diabetes. Expressed TCRB transcripts were sequenced because the entire RNA isolate underwent reverse transcription. Sequenced by immunoSEQ multiplex PCR; TCRdb stores in-frame clones only, minus some. The data hold roughly 400,000 clones, with roughly 15% observed a single time. It was via CD45RO/CCR7/CD25/CD127/CD95/CD27 that CD4+ naive, central memory, regulatory and stem cell-like memory cells were sorted. This clone was seen more than once but under ten times. Material for sequencing was naive CD4+ T cells from blood. This TCR came from a woman between 18 and 29 years old in good health.

CDR3 sequence reads: CASRDRARAEAFF. In DNA form, the CDR3 reads TGTGCCAGCAGGGACAGGGCTAGAGCTGAAGCTTTCTTT. The chain links TRBV6-5 to TRBJ1-1, with 8 bases fitting TRBD1. The CDR3 spans 13 residues. CDR1 is MNHEY, CDR2 SVGAGI, per germline. Losses at the gene ends were 6 bases for V and 6 bases for J; bases not matched to a gene: 6.